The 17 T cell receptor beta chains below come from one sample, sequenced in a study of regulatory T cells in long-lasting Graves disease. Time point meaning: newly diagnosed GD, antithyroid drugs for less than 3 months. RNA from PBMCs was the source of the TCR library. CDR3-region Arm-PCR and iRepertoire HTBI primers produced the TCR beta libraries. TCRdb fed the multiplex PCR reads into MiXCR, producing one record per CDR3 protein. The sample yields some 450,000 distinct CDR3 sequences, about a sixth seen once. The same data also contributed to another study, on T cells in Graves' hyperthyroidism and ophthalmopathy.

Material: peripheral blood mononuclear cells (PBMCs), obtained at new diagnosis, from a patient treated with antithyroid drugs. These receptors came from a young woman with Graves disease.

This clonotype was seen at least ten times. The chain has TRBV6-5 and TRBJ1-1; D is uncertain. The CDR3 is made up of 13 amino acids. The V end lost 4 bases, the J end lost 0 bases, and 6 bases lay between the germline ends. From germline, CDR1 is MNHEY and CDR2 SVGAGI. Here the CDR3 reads CASSSMVNTEAFF. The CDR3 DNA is TGTGCCAGCAGTTCTATGGTGAACACTGAAGCTTTCTTT.

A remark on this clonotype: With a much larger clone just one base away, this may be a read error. The DNA for the CDR3 is TGTGCCAGCAGCGGTGACCCCAATCGGCCCCAGCATTTT. This translates into CASSGDPNRPQHF. V usage is TRBV2 and J usage is TRBJ1-5; D unresolved. The CDR3 sequence is 13 residues long. CDR1 is SNHLY, CDR2 FYNNEI, per germline.

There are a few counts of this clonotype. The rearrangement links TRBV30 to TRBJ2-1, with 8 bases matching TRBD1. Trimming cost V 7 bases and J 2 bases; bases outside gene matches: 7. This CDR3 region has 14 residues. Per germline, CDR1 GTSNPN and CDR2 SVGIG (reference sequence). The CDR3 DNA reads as TGTGCCTCAAACCCAGGGGGCGCCTACAATGAGCAGTTCTTC. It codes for CASNPGGAYNEQFF.

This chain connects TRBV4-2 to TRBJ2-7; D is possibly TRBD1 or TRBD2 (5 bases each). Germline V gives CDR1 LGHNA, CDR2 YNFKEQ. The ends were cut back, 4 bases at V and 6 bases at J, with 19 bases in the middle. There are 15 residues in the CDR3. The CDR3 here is CASSRAGTRGGEQYF. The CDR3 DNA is TGTGCCAGCAGCCGAGCCGGGACCCGAGGAGGCGAGCAGTACTTC.

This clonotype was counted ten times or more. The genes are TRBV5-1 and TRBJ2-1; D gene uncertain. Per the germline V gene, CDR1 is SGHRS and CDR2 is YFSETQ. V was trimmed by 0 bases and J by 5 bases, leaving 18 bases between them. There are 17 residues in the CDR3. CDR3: CASSLGRSRSLDNEQFF. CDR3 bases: TGCGCCAGCAGCTTGGGACGCTCGAGATCCCTGGACAATGAGCAGTTCTTC.

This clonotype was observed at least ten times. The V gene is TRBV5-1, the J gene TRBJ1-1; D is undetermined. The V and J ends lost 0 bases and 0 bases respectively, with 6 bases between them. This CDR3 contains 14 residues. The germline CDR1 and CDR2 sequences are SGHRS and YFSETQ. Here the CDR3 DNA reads TGCGCCAGCAGCTTGGCCGCAGTGAACACTGAAGCTTTCTTT. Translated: CASSLAAVNTEAFF.

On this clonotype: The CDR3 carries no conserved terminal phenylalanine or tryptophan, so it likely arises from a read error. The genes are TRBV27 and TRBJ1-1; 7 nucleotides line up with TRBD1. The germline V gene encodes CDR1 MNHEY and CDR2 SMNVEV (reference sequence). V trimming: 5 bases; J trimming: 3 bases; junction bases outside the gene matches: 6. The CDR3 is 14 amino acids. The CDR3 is CASSAQGDDTEAFS. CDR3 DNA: TGTGCCAGCAGTGCGCAGGGGGACGACACTGAAGCTTTCTCT.

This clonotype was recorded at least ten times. The CDR3 region is CASSASLAEYNEQFF. DNA for the CDR3: TGTGCCAGCAGCGCCTCACTAGCAGAGTACAATGAGCAGTTCTTC. The chain uses TRBV11-2 and TRBJ2-1, with D possibly TRBD2 on 6 matching bases. CDR1 SGHAT and CDR2 FQNNGV come from the germline V gene. This CDR3 is 15 amino acids long. Trimming removed 5 bases at V and 4 bases at J, with 15 bases between.

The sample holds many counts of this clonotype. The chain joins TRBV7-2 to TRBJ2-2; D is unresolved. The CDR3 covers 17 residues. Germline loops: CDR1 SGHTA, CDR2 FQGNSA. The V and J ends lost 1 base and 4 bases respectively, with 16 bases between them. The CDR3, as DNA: TGTGCCAGCAGCTTAGGAGGAGATGCCGCGAGCACCGGGGAGCTGTTTTTT. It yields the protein CASSLGGDAASTGELFF.

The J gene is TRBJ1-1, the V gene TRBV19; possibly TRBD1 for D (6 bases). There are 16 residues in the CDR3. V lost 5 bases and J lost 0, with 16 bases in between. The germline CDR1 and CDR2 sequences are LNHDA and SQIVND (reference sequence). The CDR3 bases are TGTGCCAGTAGTCCGCCGGGGGGCCCCTTGAACACTGAAGCTTTCTTT. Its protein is CASSPPGGPLNTEAFF. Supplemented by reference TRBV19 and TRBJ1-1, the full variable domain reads DGGITQSPKYLFRKEGQNVTLSCEQNLNHDAMYWYRQDPGQGLRLIYYSQIVNDFQKGDIAEGYSVSREKKESFPLTVTSAQKNPTAFYLCASSPPGGPLNTEAFFGQGTRLTVV.

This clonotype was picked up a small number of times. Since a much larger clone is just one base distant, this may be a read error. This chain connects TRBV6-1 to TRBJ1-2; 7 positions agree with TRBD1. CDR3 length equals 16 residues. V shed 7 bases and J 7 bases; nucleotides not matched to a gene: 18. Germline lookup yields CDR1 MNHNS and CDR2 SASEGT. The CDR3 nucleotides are TGTGCCAGCAACCGTCCAGGACAGGCAAAGGACTGTGGCTACACCTTC. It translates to CASNRPGQAKDCGYTF.

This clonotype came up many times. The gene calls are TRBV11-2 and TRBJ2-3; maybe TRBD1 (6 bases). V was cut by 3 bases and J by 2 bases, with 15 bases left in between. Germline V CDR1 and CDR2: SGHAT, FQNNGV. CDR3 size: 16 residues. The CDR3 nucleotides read TGTGCCAGCAGCTTGGGGGCTGGGTCCGACACAGATACGCAGTATTTT. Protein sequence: CASSLGAGSDTDTQYF.

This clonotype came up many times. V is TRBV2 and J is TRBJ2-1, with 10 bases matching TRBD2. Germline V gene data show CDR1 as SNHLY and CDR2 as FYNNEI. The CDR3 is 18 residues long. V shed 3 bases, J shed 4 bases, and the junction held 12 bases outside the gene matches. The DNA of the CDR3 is TGTGCCAGCAGTGACGAGGGAAACGGACTAGCGGCTTACAATGAGCAGTTCTTC. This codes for CASSDEGNGLAAYNEQFF.

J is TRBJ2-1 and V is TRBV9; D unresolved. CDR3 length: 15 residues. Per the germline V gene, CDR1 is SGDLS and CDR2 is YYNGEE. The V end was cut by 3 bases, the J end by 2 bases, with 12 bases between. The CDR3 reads CASSATTNTYNEQFF. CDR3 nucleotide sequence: TGTGCCAGCAGCGCCACAACTAACACCTACAATGAGCAGTTCTTC.

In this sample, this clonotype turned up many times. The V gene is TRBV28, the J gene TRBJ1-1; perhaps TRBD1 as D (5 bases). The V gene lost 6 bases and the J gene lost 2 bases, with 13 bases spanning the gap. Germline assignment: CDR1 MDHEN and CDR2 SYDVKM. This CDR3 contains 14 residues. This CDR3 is CASRANRYNTEAFF. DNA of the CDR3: TGTGCCAGCAGAGCCAACAGGTACAACACTGAAGCTTTCTTT.

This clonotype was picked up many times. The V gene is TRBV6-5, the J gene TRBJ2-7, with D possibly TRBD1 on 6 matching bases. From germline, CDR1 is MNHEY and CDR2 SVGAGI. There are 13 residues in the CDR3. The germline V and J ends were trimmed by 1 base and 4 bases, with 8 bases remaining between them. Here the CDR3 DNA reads TGTGCCAGCAGTTACTTTCAGGGGTACGAGCAGTACTTC. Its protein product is CASSYFQGYEQYF.

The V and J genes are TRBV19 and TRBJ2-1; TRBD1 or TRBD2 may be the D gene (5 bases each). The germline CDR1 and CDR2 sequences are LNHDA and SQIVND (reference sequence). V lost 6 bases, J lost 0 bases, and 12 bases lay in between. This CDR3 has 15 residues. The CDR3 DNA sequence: TGTGCCAGTAGCCACGGGACCGTCTCCTACAATGAGCAGTTCTTC. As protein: CASSHGTVSYNEQFF.